Below are 10 T cell receptor beta chains sequenced from a single sample in a study of CD8 T cells in ankylosing spondylitis. TCRdb recomputed calls from the 5' RACE reads with MiXCR, one row per CDR3 protein. Of around 150,000 distinct CDR3 sequences detected, under 45% appear once; the ten largest clones hold roughly 15%. Material: synovial fluid, either unsorted or a sorted T cell fraction (not recorded which). Every receptor here comes from a male donor with ankylosing spondylitis.

The chain joins TRBV9 to TRBJ1-3; 10 bases align to TRBD1. The CDR3 runs 18 residues. J was trimmed by 1 base and V by 0 bases; bases with no gene match: 7. From germline, CDR1 is SGDLS and CDR2 YYNGEE. The CDR3 DNA reads as TGTGCCAGCAGCGTAGACGTTTTGGGACAGGGGTCTGGAAACACCATATATTTT. The encoded protein is CASSVDVLGQGSGNTIYF.

This chain joins TRBV18 and TRBJ2-1; 9 nucleotides match TRBD2. Looked up from germline, CDR1 is KGHSH and CDR2 is LQKENI. CDR3 length: 15 amino acids. J lost 5 bases, V lost 5 bases, and 7 bases had no gene match. DNA of the CDR3: TGTGCCAGCTCAGGTAGCGGGGGACGAGACAATGAGCAGTTCTTC. Its protein is CASSGSGGRDNEQFF.

This clonotype was recorded a few times. This chain links TRBV12-3 or TRBV12-4 with TRBJ1-2; 8 nucleotides line up with TRBD1. The CDR3 runs 18 residues. With V trimmed by 7 bases and J by 0 bases, 16 bases remained unmatched. The CDR3 DNA follows: TGTGCCAGCACCCGGGACAGGTCGATATATAAAGCTAACTATGGCTACACCTTC. Its protein product is CASTRDRSIYKANYGYTF.

This clonotype appeared a few times. This rearrangement joins TRBV6-1 to TRBJ2-5, with TRBD1 matching 10 bases. The CDR3 is 15 residues long. The V gene's germline CDR1 is MNHNS and CDR2 SASEGT. Trimming took 4 bases from V and 5 from J; bases not matched to a gene: 7. The CDR3 region is CASSAGTGDSETQYF. The CDR3 region has the DNA TGTGCCAGCAGTGCCGGGACAGGGGATTCGGAGACCCAGTACTTC.

This clonotype came up many times. CDR3 sequence reads: CASSPTGGVLLYNEQFF. For the CDR3, the DNA is TGTGCCAGCAGTCCTACAGGGGGAGTCTTGCTATACAATGAGCAGTTCTTC. The chain has TRBV28 and TRBJ2-1, with 8 bases fitting TRBD1. The germline V gene has CDR1 MDHEN and CDR2 SYDVKM. CDR3 length equals 17 residues. V shed 5 bases, J shed 4 bases, and the junction held 13 bases outside the gene matches.

This clonotype was seen only a few times. Here the CDR3 DNA reads TGTGCCAGCAGTCGGACTAGCGGCCCCACAGATACGCAGTATTTT. Translating it yields CASSRTSGPTDTQYF. V gene TRBV7-9 combines with J gene TRBJ2-3, with 10 bases identical to TRBD2. The CDR3 is 15 residues long. Germline CDR1 SEHNR, CDR2 FQNEAQ (reference sequence). Trimming took 6 bases from V and 2 from J; bases not matched to a gene: 5. Complete variable domain (other parts from reference TRBV7-9 and TRBJ2-3): DTGVSQNPRHKITKRGQNVTFRCDPISEHNRLYWYRQTLGQGPEFLTYFQNEAQLEKSRLLSDRFSAERPKGSFSTLEIQRTEQGDSAMYLCASSRTSGPTDTQYFGPGTRLTVL.

The chain recombines TRBV7-9 with TRBJ2-5; D ambiguous. CDR1 SEHNR and CDR2 FQNEAQ come from the germline V gene (reference sequence). The CDR3 extends over 12 amino acids. The germline V and J ends were trimmed by 2 bases and 5 bases, with 6 bases remaining between them. CDR3 bases: TGTGCCAGCAGCTTACAGCTTGAGACCCAGTACTTC. Translation: CASSLQLETQYF.

This clonotype was counted many times. This CDR3 reads CASSLGVIRTDTQYF. The CDR3 bases are TGTGCCAGCAGCTTAGGAGTGATCCGCACAGATACGCAGTATTTT. The chain couples TRBV7-8 to TRBJ2-3; no definite D call. Per the germline V gene, CDR1 is SGHVS and CDR2 is FQNEAQ. There are 15 residues in the CDR3. V was shortened by 1 base and J by 1 base, with 9 bases between the two germline ends.

The chain joins TRBV29-1 to TRBJ2-7, with a tentative D call TRBD1 (6 bases). Germline loops: CDR1 SQVTM, CDR2 ANQGSEA. This CDR3 contains 16 residues. Trimming took 1 base from V and 3 from J, leaving 19 bases between them. CDR3 sequence: CSVEAVGQSNGYEQYF. Here the CDR3 DNA reads TGCAGCGTTGAAGCCGTCGGACAGTCAAATGGCTACGAGCAGTACTTC.

The gene calls are TRBV10-3 and TRBJ2-1; tentatively, D is TRBD2 (6 bases). Per germline, CDR1 ENHRY and CDR2 SYGVKD. This CDR3 is built from 13 residues. The V and J ends lost 8 bases and 7 bases respectively, with 15 bases between them. CDR3 DNA sequence: TGTGCCATCCTCAGCGGGTCGACGAATGAGCAGTTCTTC. It codes for CAILSGSTNEQFF.